What follows describes a single T cell receptor beta chain. These data belong to a study of blood T cell repertoires in COVID-19. About the study: Researchers got acute and convalescent COVID-19 samples from the United States, Italy and Spain. PBMCs, B-cell-depleted T cells, or T cells provided the cDNA or gDNA that made up the material.

Data came from immunoSEQ multiplex PCR; TCRdb stores just in-frame clones and leaves some out. The table records about 170,000 clones, roughly 79% of them present only once. In germline, CDR1 is SEHNR, CDR2 FQNEAQ (reference sequence). With 5 bases clipped from V and 4 bases from J, the junction kept 7 bases outside the gene matches. The CDR3 covers 15 residues. The sequence derives from a woman of 80 years or more with acute or convalescent COVID-19. The V call is TRBV7-9, the J call TRBJ1-5; 8 bases line up with TRBD1. Sequencing input: peripheral blood. DNA for the CDR3: TGTGCCAGCAGCCCAACAGGGGGTGGGAATCAGCCCCAGCATTTT. This gives the protein CASSPTGGGNQPQHF.